Here is one T cell receptor (beta chain) with its context. The data are from a study of blood T cell repertoires in COVID-19. The wider study: T cells, B-cell-depleted T cells, or PBMCs supplied cDNA or gDNA.

CDR1 is MNHEY and CDR2 is SVGEGT in the germline V gene. The CDR3 consists of 15 residues. The J segment lost 5 bases and the V segment lost 2 bases, leaving 8 bases of the junction unmatched. TCRdb keeps only in-frame clones here, not all; method: immunoSEQ multiplex PCR. This sample carries about 73,000 clones, 90% of them seen once, and the ten largest clones take approximately 15%. J is TRBJ2-7 and V is TRBV6-2 or TRBV6-3, with 8 bases fitting TRBD1. The sequenced sample was peripheral blood. The receptor comes from a woman aged 80 or over with active or convalescent COVID-19. CDR3 amino acids: CASSYGAGGWNEQYF. Here the CDR3 DNA reads TGTGCCAGCAGTTACGGGGCAGGGGGCTGGAACGAGCAGTACTTC.